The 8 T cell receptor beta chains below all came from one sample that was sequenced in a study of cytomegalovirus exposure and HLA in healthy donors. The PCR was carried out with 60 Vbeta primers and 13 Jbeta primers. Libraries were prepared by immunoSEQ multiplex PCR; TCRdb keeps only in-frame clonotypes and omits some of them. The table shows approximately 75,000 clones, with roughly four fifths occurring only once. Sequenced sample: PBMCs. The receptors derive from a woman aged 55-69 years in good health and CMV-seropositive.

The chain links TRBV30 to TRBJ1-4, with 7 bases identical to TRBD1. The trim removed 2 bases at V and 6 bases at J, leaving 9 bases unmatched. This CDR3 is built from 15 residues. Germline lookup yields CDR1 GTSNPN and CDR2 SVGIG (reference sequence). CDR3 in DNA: TGTGCCTGGAGTCCTTGGGCAGGGGGAGATGAAAAACTGTTTTTT. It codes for CAWSPWAGGDEKLFF. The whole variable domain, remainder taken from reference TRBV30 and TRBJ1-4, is SQTIHQWPATLVQPVGSPLSLECTVEGTSNPNLYWYRQAAGRGLQLLFYSVGIGQISSEVPQNLSASRPQDRQFILSSKKLLLSDSGFYLCAWSPWAGGDEKLFFGSGTQLSVL.

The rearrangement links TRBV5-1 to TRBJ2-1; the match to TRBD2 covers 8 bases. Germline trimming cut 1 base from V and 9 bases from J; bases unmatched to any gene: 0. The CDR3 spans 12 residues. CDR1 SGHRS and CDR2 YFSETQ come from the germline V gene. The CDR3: CASSLTSGEQFF. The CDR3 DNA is TGCGCCAGCAGCTTGACTAGCGGTGAGCAGTTCTTC. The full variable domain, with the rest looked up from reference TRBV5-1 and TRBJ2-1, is KAGVTQTPRYLIKTRGQQVTLSCSPISGHRSVSWYQQTPGQGLQFLFEYFSETQRNKGNFPGRFSGRQFSNSRSEMNVSTLELGDSALYLCASSLTSGEQFFGPGTRLTVL.

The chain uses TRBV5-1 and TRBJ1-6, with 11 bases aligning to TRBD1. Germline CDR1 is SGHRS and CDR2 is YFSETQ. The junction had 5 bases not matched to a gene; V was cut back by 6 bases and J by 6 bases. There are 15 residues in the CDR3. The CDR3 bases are TGCGCCAGCAAAGGGGGACAGGGGGTTAATTCACCCCTCCACTTT. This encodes CASKGGQGVNSPLHF.

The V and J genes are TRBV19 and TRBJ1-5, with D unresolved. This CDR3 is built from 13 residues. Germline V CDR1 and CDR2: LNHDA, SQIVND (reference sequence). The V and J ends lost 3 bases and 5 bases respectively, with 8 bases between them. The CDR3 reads CASSMRGYQPQHF. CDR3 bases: TGTGCCAGTAGTATGAGAGGGTATCAGCCCCAGCATTTT.

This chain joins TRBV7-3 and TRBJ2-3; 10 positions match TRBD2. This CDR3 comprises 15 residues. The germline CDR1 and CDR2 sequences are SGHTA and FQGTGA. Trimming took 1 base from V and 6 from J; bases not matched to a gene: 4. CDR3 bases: TGTGCCAGCAGCTTAAGAGCGGGGGGGCTGGATACGCAGTATTTT. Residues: CASSLRAGGLDTQYF.

The CDR3: CASSFGISGNTIYF. CDR3 nucleotide sequence: TGTGCCAGCAGCTTCGGGATCTCTGGAAACACCATATATTTT. This chain uses TRBV7-2 with TRBJ1-3; no clear D gene. The CDR3 sequence is 14 residues long. Looked up from germline, CDR1 is SGHTA and CDR2 is FQGNSA. The ends were cut back, 3 bases at V and 0 bases at J, with 6 bases in the middle. The full variable domain, completed using reference TRBV7-2 and TRBJ1-3, is GAGVSQSPSNKVTEKGKDVELRCDPISGHTALYWYRQSLGQGLEFLIYFQGNSAPDKSGLPSDRFSAERTGGSVSTLTIQRTQQEDSAVYLCASSFGISGNTIYFGEGSWLTVV.

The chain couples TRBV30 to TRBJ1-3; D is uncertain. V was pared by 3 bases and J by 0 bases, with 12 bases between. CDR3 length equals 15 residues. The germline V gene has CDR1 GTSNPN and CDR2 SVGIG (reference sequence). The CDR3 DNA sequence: TGTGCCTGGAGCCCAGCTAGCTACTCTGGAAACACCATATATTTT. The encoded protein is CAWSPASYSGNTIYF.

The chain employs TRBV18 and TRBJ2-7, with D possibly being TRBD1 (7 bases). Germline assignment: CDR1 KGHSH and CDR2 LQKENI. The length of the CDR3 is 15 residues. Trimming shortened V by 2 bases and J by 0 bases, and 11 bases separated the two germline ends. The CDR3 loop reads CASSPKQGGSYEQYF. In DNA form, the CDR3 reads TGTGCCAGCTCACCAAAGCAGGGGGGCTCCTACGAGCAGTACTTC.